These 11 T cell receptor beta chains came from one sample sequenced in a study of Tregs in tolerant kidney transplant recipients. Assay: immunoSEQ multiplex PCR; the TCRdb copy retains only in-frame clones and omits some. This table holds about 48,000 clones. Specimen: CD4+ T cells from blood, collected before the transplant. The source is a human donor who received a combined kidney and bone marrow transplant.

As regards this clone: The read terminates 3 residues ahead of where the CDR3 ends, so the germline J gene completes it. This chain connects TRBV20-1 to TRBJ2-3, with 8 bases aligning to TRBD2. V lost 6 bases, J lost 3 bases, and 11 bases stayed unmatched. The CDR3 is 15 residues long. From germline, CDR1 is DFQATT and CDR2 SNEGSKA (reference sequence). The CDR3: CSASTGTSPTDTQYF. The sequenced part of the CDR3 DNA is TGCAGTGCCTCCACCGGGACTAGTCCGACAGATACG.

About this clone: Read coverage stops 3 residues before the CDR3 terminus; the germline J gene supplies the remainder. The gene calls are TRBV18 and TRBJ2-3; 8 bases match TRBD2. The germline V gene has CDR1 KGHSH and CDR2 LQKENI. The length of the CDR3 is 15 residues. V lost 3 bases and J lost 4; bases outside the gene matches: 6. The DNA read from the CDR3 is TGTGCCAGCTCACCTCCTAGCGGGTCCGCAGATACG. Translation gives CASSPPSGSADT. The whole CDR3 protein is CASSPPSGSADTQYF.

A word on this clone: The CDR3 end falls 3 residues outside the read, so it is completed with the germline J gene. The V and J genes are TRBV7-2 and TRBJ1-2; D is possibly TRBD1 (6 bases). The CDR3 length is 13 residues. V lost 5 bases and J 6 bases, leaving 13 bases between the germline ends. The germline V gene encodes CDR1 SGHTA and CDR2 FQGNSA. The covered CDR3 bases are TGTGCCAGCAGCCTAGACAGGTTCGATGGC. This encodes CASSLDRFDG. The whole CDR3 reads CASSLDRFDGYTF.

Note on this clone: The read falls 3 residues short of the CDR3 end, and the missing part is taken from the germline J gene. The chain couples TRBV18 to TRBJ2-7; 7 bases agree with TRBD2. Germline lookup yields CDR1 KGHSH and CDR2 LQKENI. The CDR3 sequence is 15 residues long. The V gene end was trimmed by 3 bases and the J gene end by 5 bases; junction bases not matched to a gene: 10. The CDR3 DNA, read in part, is TGTGCCAGCTCACCCCCGGGACTACCTTTCCACGAG. Translated: CASSPPGLPFHE. The CDR3 in full is CASSPPGLPFHEQYF.

Points on this clone: The CDR3 is cut off 3 residues early in the read; its end comes from the germline J gene. The chain employs TRBV30 and TRBJ1-1, with 7 bases identical to TRBD1. Per the germline V gene, CDR1 is GTSNPN and CDR2 is SVGIG (reference sequence). This CDR3 region has 14 residues. V lost 0 bases, J lost 4 bases, and 5 bases stayed unmatched. CDR3 amino acids: CAWSVLEGATEAFF. The covered CDR3 bases are TGTGCCTGGAGTGTACTGGAGGGGGCCACTGAA.

Concerning this clone: The read is 3 residues too short to cover the CDR3 end, so that end is filled in from the germline J gene. V usage is TRBV5-1 and J usage is TRBJ2-5, with unresolved D. V lost 0 bases to trimming and J lost 4 bases, with 7 bases between them. The CDR3 has 13 amino acids. Per the germline V gene, CDR1 is SGHRS and CDR2 is YFSETQ. The covered CDR3 bases are TGCGCCAGCAGCTTGGAAGTGCGAGAGACC. Protein product: CASSLEVRET. The whole CDR3 reads CASSLEVRETQYF.

Remarks on this clone: The read ends 3 residues early relative to the CDR3; the germline J gene fills the gap. This chain uses TRBV20-1 with TRBJ2-3, with 9 bases that match TRBD2. The junction had 6 bases not matched to a gene; V was cut back by 6 bases and J by 2 bases. The CDR3 contains 14 residues. From germline, CDR1 is DFQATT and CDR2 SNEGSKA (reference sequence). CDR3 DNA, as far as it was read: TGCAGTGCCAAGAGGGGACTAGCCACAGATACG. Translation gives CSAKRGLATDT. The full CDR3 reads CSAKRGLATDTQYF.

Worth noting for this clone: Read sequence stops 3 residues before the CDR3 end, and the germline J gene provides the missing end. The J gene is TRBJ2-3, the V gene TRBV20-1, with 12 nucleotides matching TRBD2. CDR1 and CDR2 from the germline V gene are DFQATT and SNEGSKA (reference sequence). The junction had 10 bases not matched to a gene; V was cut back by 6 bases and J by 3 bases. The CDR3 spans 16 residues. The CDR3 sequence is CSASPASGRGTDTQYF. The sequenced CDR3 bases are TGCAGTGCATCTCCGGCTAGCGGGAGGGGGACAGATACG.

In the case of this clone: The CDR3 end lies 3 residues beyond the end of the read and is filled in from the germline J gene. J is TRBJ2-5 and V is TRBV10-3; 10 positions match TRBD2. The CDR3 sequence is 16 residues long. V gave up 2 bases and J gave up 2 bases; unmatched junction bases: 5. Germline V gene lookup returns CDR1 ENHRY and CDR2 SYGVKD. The sequenced CDR3 bases are TGTGCCATCAGTGAGGGAGCGGGAGGGTCACAAGAGACC. Translated: CAISEGAGGSQET. The complete CDR3 protein is CAISEGAGGSQETQYF.

Concerning this clone itself: The DNA ends 3 residues before the CDR3 does, and the rest of the CDR3 is filled in from the germline J gene. This chain joins TRBV20-1 and TRBJ1-5; maybe TRBD1 (6 bases). The CDR3 covers 13 residues. The germline V gene encodes CDR1 DFQATT and CDR2 SNEGSKA (reference sequence). The V end lost 4 bases, the J end lost 1 base, and 8 bases lay between the germline ends. CDR3 residues: CSAKQGSNQPQHF. The covered CDR3 bases are TGCAGTGCTAAACAGGGAAGCAATCAGCCC.

On this clone itself: The CDR3 end lies 3 residues beyond the end of the read and is filled in from the germline J gene. V and J are TRBV7-8 and TRBJ1-1; unclear D gene. This CDR3 is built from 15 residues. V lost 1 base to trimming and J lost 0 bases, with 9 bases between them. Germline-derived CDR1 and CDR2 are SGHVS and FQNEAQ. CDR3 region: CASSLDRIMNTEAFF. Incomplete CDR3 DNA: TGTGCCAGCAGCTTAGATAGAATTATGAACACTGAA.